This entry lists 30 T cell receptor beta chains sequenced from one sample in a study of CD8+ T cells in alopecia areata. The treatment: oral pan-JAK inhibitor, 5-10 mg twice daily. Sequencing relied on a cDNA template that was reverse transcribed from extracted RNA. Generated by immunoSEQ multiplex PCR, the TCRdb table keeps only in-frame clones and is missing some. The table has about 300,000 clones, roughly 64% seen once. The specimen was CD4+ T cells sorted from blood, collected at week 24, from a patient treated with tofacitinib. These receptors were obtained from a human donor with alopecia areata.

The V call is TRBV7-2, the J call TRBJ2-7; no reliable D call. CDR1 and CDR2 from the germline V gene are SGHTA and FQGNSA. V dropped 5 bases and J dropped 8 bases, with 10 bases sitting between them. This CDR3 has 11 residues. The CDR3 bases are TGTGCCAGCAGCGAAGCTACAAAGCAGTACTTC. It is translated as CASSEATKQYF.

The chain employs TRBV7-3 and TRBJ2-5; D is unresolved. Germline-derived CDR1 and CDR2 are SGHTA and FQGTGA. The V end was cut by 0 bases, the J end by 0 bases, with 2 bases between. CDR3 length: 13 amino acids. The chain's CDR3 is CASSLTYQETQYF. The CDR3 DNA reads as TGTGCCAGCAGCTTAACGTACCAAGAGACCCAGTACTTC.

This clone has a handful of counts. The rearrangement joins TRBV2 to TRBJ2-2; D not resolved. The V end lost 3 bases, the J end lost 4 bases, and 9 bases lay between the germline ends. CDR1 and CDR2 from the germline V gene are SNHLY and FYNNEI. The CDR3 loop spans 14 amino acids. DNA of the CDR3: TGTGCCAGCAGTGATGGGTACAGCACCGGGGAGCTGTTTTTT. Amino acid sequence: CASSDGYSTGELFF.

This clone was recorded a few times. The CDR3, as DNA: TGTGCCAGCAGTTTTCCTGGGGGGGATACGCAGTATTTT. It is translated as CASSFPGGDTQYF. This chain uses TRBV28 with TRBJ2-3; perhaps TRBD2 as D (6 bases). CDR1 is MDHEN, CDR2 SYDVKM, per germline. The germline V and J ends were trimmed by 3 bases and 6 bases, with 10 bases remaining between them. The CDR3 has 13 amino acids.

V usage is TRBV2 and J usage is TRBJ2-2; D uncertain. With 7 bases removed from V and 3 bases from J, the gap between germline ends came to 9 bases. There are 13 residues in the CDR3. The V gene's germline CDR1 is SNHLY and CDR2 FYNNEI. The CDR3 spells CASTRSDTGELFF. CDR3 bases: TGTGCCAGCACCAGGAGCGACACCGGGGAGCTGTTTTTT.

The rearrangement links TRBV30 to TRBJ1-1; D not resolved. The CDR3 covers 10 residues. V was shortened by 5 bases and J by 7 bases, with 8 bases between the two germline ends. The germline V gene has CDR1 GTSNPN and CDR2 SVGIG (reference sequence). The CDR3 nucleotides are TGTGCCTGGGGTCTTAATGAAGCTTTCTTT. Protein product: CAWGLNEAFF.

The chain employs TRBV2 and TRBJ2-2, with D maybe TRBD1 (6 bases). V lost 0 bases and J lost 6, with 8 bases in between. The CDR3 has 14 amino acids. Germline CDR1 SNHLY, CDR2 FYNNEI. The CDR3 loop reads CASSEAGAAGELFF. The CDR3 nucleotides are TGTGCCAGCAGTGAAGCGGGGGCCGCCGGGGAGCTGTTTTTT.

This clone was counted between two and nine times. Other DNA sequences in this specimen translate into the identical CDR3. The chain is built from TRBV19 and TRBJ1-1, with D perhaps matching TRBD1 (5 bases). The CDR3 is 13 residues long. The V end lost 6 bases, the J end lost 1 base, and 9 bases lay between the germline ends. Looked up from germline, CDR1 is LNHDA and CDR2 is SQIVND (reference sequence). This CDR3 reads CASSKTGNTEAFF. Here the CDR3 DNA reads TGTGCCAGTAGCAAAACAGGGAACACTGAAGCTTTCTTT.

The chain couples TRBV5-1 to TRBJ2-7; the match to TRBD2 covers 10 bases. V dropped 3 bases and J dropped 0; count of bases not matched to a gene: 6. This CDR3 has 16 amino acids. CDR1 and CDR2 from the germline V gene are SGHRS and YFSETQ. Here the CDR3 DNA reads TGCGCCAGCAGCTCGACTTCTAGCGGGAGCTCCTACGAGCAGTACTTC. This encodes CASSSTSSGSSYEQYF.

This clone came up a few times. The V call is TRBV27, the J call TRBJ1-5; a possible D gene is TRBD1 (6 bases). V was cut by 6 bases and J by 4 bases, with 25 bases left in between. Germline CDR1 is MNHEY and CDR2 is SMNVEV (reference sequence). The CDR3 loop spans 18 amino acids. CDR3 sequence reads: CASREVGGPGLANQPQHF. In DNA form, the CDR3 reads TGTGCCAGCAGAGAGGTGGGGGGGCCCGGTTTAGCAAATCAGCCCCAGCATTTT.

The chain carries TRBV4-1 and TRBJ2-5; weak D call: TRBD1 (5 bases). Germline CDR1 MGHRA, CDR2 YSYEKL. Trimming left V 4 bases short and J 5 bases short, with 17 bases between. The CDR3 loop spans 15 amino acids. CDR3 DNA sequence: TGCGCCAGCAGCCCCCAGGGAAGGGGTCGTGAGACCCAGTACTTC. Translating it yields CASSPQGRGRETQYF.

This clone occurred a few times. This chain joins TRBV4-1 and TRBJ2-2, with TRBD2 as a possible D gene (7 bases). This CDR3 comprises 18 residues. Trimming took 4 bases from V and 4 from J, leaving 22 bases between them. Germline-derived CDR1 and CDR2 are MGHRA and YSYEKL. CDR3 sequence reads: CASSLSSLRGGSTGELFF. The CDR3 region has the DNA TGCGCCAGCAGCCTCAGCTCCCTAAGGGGGGGCAGCACCGGGGAGCTGTTTTTT.

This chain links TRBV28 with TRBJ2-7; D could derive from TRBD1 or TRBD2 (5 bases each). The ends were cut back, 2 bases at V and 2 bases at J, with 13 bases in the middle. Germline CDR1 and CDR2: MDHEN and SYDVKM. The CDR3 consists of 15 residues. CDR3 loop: CASSLPGDGTYEQYF. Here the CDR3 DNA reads TGTGCCAGCAGTTTACCCGGGGACGGGACCTACGAGCAGTACTTC.

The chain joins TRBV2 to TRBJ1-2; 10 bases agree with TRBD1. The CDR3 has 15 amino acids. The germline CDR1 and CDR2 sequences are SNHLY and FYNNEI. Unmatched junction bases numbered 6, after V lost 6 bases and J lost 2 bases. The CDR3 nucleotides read TGTGCCAGCAGCACACGGACAGGGGGAAACTATGGCTACACCTTC. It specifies CASSTRTGGNYGYTF.

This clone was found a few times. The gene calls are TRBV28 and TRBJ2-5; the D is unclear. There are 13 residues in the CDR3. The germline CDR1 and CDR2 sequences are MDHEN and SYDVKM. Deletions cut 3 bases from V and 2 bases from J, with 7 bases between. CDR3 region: CASSFFGQETQYF. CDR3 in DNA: TGTGCCAGCAGTTTTTTCGGACAAGAGACCCAGTACTTC.

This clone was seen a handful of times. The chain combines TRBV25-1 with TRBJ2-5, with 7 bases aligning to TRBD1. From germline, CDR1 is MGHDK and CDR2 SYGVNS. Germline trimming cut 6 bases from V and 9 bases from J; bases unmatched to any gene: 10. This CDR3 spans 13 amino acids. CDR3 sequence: CASSRDSLGPQYF. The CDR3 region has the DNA TGTGCCAGCAGCCGGGACAGCCTCGGGCCCCAGTACTTC.

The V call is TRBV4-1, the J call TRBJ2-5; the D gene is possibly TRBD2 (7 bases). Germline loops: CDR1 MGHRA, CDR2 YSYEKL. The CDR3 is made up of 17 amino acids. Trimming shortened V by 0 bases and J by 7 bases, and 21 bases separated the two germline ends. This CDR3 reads CASSQDPQQGGRGTQYF. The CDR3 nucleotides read TGCGCCAGCAGCCAAGACCCTCAACAGGGAGGGAGAGGGACCCAGTACTTC.

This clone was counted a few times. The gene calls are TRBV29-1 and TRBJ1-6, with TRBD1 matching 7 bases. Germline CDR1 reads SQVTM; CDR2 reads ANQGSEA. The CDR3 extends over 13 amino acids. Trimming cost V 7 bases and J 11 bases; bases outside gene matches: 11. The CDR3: CSAATQGDTPLHF. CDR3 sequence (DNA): TGCAGCGCAGCAACCCAGGGGGATACACCCCTCCACTTT.

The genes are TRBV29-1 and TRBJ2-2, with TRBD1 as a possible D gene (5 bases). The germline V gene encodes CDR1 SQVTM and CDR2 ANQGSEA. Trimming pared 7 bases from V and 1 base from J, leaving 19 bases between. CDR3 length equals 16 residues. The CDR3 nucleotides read TGCAGCGCCCACCTGGTGGGGCAGGGGAACACCGGGGAGCTGTTTTTT. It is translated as CSAHLVGQGNTGELFF.

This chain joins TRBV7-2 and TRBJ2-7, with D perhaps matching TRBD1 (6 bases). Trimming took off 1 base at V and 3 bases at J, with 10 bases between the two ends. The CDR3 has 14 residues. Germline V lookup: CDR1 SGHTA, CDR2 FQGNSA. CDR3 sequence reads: CASSLDGQSYEQYF. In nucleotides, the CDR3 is TGTGCCAGCAGCTTAGATGGACAGAGCTACGAGCAGTACTTC.

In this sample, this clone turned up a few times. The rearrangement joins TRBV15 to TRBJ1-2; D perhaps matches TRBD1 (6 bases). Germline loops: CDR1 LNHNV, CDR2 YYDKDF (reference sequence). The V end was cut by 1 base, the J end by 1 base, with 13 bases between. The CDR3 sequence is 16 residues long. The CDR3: CATSRGGAENNYGYTF. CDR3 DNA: TGTGCCACCAGCAGAGGGGGGGCAGAAAATAACTATGGCTACACCTTC.

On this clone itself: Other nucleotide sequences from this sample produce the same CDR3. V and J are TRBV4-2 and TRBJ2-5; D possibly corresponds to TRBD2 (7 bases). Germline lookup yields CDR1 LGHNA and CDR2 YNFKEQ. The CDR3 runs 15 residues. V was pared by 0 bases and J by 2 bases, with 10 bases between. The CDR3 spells CASSQEGGGQETQYF. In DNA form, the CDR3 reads TGTGCCAGCAGCCAAGAAGGGGGGGGGCAAGAGACCCAGTACTTC.

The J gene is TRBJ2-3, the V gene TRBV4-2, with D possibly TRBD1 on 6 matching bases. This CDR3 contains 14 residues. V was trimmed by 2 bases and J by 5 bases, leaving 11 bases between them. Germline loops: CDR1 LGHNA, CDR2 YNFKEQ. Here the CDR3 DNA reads TGTGCCAGCAGCCAATTAGGACAGCAAGATACGCAGTATTTT. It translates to CASSQLGQQDTQYF.

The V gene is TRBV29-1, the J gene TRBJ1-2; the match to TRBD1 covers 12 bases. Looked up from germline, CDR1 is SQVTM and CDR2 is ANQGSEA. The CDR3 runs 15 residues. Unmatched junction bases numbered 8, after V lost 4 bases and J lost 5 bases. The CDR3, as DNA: TGCAGCGTTGGCACCGGGACAGGGGGCGGGTATGGCTACACCTTC. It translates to CSVGTGTGGGYGYTF.

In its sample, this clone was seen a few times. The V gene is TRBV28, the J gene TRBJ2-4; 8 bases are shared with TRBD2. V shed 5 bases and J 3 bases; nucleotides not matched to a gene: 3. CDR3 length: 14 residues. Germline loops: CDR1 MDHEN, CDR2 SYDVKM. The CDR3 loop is CASSPAGGKNIQYF. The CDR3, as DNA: TGTGCCAGCAGTCCCGCGGGGGGCAAAAACATTCAGTACTTC.

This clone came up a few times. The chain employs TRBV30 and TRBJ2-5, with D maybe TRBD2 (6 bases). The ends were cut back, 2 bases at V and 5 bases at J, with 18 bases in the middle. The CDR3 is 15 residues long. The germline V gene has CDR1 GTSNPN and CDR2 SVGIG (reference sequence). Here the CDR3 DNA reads TGTGCCTGGAGTAGGGGATGGGGGGTTCATGAGACCCAGTACTTC. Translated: CAWSRGWGVHETQYF.

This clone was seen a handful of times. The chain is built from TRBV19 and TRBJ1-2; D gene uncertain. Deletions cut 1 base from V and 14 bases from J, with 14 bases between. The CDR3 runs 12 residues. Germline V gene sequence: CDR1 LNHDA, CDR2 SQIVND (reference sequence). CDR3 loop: CASSIAADVRTF. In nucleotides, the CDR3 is TGTGCCAGTAGTATAGCAGCGGATGTGAGGACCTTC.

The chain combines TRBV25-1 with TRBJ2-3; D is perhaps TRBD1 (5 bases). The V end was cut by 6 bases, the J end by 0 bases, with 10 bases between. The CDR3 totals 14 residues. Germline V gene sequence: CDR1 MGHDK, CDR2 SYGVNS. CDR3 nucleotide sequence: TGTGCCAGCAGGGACACTCGAAGCACAGATACGCAGTATTTT. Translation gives CASRDTRSTDTQYF.

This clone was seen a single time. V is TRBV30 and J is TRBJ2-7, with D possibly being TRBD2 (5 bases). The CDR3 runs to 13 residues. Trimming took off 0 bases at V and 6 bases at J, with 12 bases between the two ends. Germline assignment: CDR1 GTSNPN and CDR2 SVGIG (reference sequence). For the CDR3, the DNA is TGTGCCTGGAGTGTCCCCGGTGGGAGCGAGCAGTACTTC. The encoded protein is CAWSVPGGSEQYF.

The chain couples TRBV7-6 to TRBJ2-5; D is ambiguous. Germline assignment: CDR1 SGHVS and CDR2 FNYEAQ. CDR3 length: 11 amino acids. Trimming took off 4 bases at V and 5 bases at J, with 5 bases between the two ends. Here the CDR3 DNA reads TGTGCCAGCAGCTCAACCGAGACCCAGTACTTC. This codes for CASSSTETQYF. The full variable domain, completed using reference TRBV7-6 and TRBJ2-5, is GAGVSQSPRYKVTKRGQDVALRCDPISGHVSLYWYRQALGQGPEFLTYFNYEAQQDKSGLPNDRFSAERPEGSISTLTIQRTEQRDSAMYRCASSSTETQYFGPGTRLLVL.